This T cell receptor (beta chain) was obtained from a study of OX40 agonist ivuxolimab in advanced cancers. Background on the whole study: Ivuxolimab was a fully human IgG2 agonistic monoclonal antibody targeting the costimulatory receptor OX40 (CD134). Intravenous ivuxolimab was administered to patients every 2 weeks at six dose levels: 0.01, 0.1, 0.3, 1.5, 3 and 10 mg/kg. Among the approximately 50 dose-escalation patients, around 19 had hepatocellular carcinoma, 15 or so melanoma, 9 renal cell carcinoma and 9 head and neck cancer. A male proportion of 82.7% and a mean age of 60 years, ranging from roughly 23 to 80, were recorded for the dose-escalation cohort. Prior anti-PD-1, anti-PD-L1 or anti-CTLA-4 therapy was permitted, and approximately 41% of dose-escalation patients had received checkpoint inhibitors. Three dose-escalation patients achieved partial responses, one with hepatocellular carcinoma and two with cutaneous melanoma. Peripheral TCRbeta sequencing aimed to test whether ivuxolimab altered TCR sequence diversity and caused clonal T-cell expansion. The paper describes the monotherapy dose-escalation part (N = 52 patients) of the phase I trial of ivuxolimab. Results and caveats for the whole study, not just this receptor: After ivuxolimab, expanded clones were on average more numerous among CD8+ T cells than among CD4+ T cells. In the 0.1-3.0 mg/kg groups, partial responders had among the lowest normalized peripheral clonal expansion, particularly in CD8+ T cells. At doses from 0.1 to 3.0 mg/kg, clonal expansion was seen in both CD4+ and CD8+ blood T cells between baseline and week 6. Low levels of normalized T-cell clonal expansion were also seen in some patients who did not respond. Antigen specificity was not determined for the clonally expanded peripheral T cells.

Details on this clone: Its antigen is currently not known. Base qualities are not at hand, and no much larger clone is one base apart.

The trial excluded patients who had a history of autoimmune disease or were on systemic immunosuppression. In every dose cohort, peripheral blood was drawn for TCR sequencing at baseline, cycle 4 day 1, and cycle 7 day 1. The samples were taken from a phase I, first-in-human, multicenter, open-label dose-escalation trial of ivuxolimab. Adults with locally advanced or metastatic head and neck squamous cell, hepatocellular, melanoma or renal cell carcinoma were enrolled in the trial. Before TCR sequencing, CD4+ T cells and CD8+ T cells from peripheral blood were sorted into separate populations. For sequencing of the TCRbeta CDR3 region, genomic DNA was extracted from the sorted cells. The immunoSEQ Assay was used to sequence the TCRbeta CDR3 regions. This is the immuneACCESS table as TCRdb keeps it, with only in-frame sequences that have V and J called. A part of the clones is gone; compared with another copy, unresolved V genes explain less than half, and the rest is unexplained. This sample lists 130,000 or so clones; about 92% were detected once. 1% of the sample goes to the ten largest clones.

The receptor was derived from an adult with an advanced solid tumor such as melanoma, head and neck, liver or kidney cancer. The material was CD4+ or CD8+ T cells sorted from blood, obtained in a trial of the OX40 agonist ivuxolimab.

The nucleotides read TGTGCCAGCTCACCAAGGGATGAGCAGTTCTTC. Translated, it gives CASSPRDEQFF. The receptor chain draws on TRBV18 and TRBJ2-1, with no confident D gene call. CDR1 and CDR2, per the germline V gene, are KGHSH and LQKENI. From the cysteine through the phenylalanine, the CDR3 covers 11 amino acids. Left in the record is the CDR3 DNA by itself, 33 bases read in frame from the first base. Between the V and J ends, shortened by 2 bases and 8 bases respectively, the junction contains 4 bases.